The 15 T cell receptor beta chains in this list originate from one sample, sequenced in a study of blood T cell repertoires in COVID-19. This table comes from immunoSEQ multiplex PCR, and its TCRdb copy is limited to in-frame clones, with some not included. This sample has 140,000 or so clones, with over 80% found just once. Sequenced: peripheral blood. These receptors were obtained from a man aged 45-65 years who had recovered from COVID-19.

V is TRBV9 and J is TRBJ1-3, with TRBD1 identical over 9 bases. The CDR3 runs to 15 residues. Germline values: CDR1 SGDLS, CDR2 YYNGEE. The trim removed 0 bases at V and 6 bases at J, leaving 4 bases unmatched. The CDR3: CASSVGGTGTNTIYF. The CDR3 coding sequence is TGTGCCAGCAGCGTAGGCGGGACAGGGACAAACACCATATATTTT. The full variable domain, with the rest looked up from reference TRBV9 and TRBJ1-3, is DSGVTQTPKHLITATGQRVTLRCSPRSGDLSVYWYQQSLDQGLQFLIQYYNGEERAKGNILERFSAQQFPDLHSELNLSSLELGDSALYFCASSVGGTGTNTIYFGEGSWLTVV.

The DNA of the CDR3 is TGTGCCACCGGGGGGACAGGGTACGAGCAGTACTTC. This encodes CATGGTGYEQYF. This chain links TRBV18 with TRBJ2-7; 9 positions match TRBD1. Germline loops: CDR1 KGHSH, CDR2 LQKENI. The CDR3 runs 12 residues. V shed 10 bases and J 4 bases; nucleotides not matched to a gene: 5.

This clone was found once. The CDR3 loop is CASSLEADYGYTF. For the CDR3, the DNA is TGTGCCAGCAGCTTGGAGGCGGACTATGGCTACACCTTC. The chain links TRBV5-4 to TRBJ1-2, with D uncertain. With 0 bases removed from V and 3 bases from J, the gap between germline ends came to 6 bases. Germline V gives CDR1 SGHNT, CDR2 YYREEE (reference sequence). This CDR3 spans 13 amino acids.

The chain combines TRBV27 with TRBJ1-1; a possible D gene is TRBD1 (5 bases). V lost 4 bases and J lost 2, with 17 bases in between. Germline V CDR1 and CDR2: MNHEY, SMNVEV (reference sequence). The CDR3 spans 16 residues. CDR3 protein: CASSSAPGQGNTEAFF. The CDR3 DNA reads as TGTGCCAGCAGTTCAGCCCCCGGGCAGGGTAACACTGAAGCTTTCTTT.

The chain joins TRBV3-1 (or the pseudogene TRBV3-2) to TRBJ1-5; 7 nucleotides align to TRBD1. The germline V gene has CDR1 LGHDT and CDR2 YNNKEL (reference sequence). The V segment lost 0 bases and the J segment 9 bases; nucleotides outside the gene matches: 8. The CDR3 is made up of 15 amino acids. The chain's CDR3 is CASSQEGTASGPQHF. The CDR3 region has the DNA TGTGCCAGCAGCCAAGAAGGGACAGCGAGTGGGCCCCAGCATTTT.

This chain's CDR3 is CASSVGASGGAYTGELFF. The CDR3 DNA sequence: TGTGCCAGCAGCGTAGGTGCTAGCGGGGGGGCCTACACCGGGGAGCTGTTTTTT. The chain couples TRBV9 to TRBJ2-2, with 12 bases matching TRBD2. The CDR3 is made up of 18 amino acids. J gave up 3 bases and V 0 bases, and 6 bases lay outside the gene matches. Germline V gene data show CDR1 as SGDLS and CDR2 as YYNGEE. Supplemented by reference TRBV9 and TRBJ2-2, the full variable domain reads DSGVTQTPKHLITATGQRVTLRCSPRSGDLSVYWYQQSLDQGLQFLIQYYNGEERAKGNILERFSAQQFPDLHSELNLSSLELGDSALYFCASSVGASGGAYTGELFFGEGSRLTVL.

CDR3 sequence reads: CASSPQEAYNSPLHF. CDR3 DNA sequence: TGTGCCAGCTCACCACAGGAGGCCTATAATTCACCCCTCCACTTT. The rearrangement uses TRBV18 and TRBJ1-6, with D unclear. From germline, CDR1 is KGHSH and CDR2 LQKENI. This CDR3 has 15 amino acids. V was cut by 1 base and J by 2 bases, with 6 bases left in between.

This rearrangement joins TRBV10-2 to TRBJ1-3; possibly TRBD1 for D (6 bases). Germline CDR1 is WSHSY and CDR2 is SAAADI. This CDR3 spans 15 amino acids. Trimming pared 7 bases from V and 1 base from J, leaving 14 bases between. CDR3 in amino acids: CASTEFTGSGNTIYF. Written as DNA, the CDR3 is TGCGCCAGCACTGAATTTACAGGGTCTGGAAACACCATATATTTT.

The J gene is TRBJ1-1, the V gene TRBV9; D not resolved. Germline lookup yields CDR1 SGDLS and CDR2 YYNGEE. The V and J ends lost 2 bases and 2 bases respectively, with 7 bases between them. The CDR3 extends over 13 amino acids. The CDR3 reads CASSVRLNTEAFF. CDR3 nucleotide sequence: TGTGCCAGCAGCGTTCGACTTAACACTGAAGCTTTCTTT.

This chain uses TRBV6-1 with TRBJ1-6; 8 bases line up with TRBD1. Trimming took 2 bases from V and 7 from J; bases not matched to a gene: 7. Germline V lookup: CDR1 MNHNS, CDR2 SASEGT. The CDR3 is made up of 16 amino acids. The CDR3, as DNA: TGTGCCAGCAGTGAAACGAAAGGACAGGGAAATTCACCCCTCCACTTT. This encodes CASSETKGQGNSPLHF.

This clone is a singleton in its sample. The CDR3 region has the DNA TGTGCCAGCAGCCTCAGAGGCGGCTATGGCTACACCTTC. Encoded protein: CASSLRGGYGYTF. This chain links TRBV11-2 with TRBJ1-2; no clear D gene. The V end lost 5 bases, the J end lost 4 bases, and 11 bases lay between the germline ends. The CDR3 spans 13 residues. Germline values: CDR1 SGHAT, CDR2 FQNNGV.

The chain carries TRBV19 and TRBJ2-7; 8 bases align to TRBD1. The CDR3 sequence is 13 residues long. CDR1 and CDR2 from the germline V gene are LNHDA and SQIVND (reference sequence). Trimming at V came to 6 bases and at J to 3 bases, leaving 4 bases not matched to a gene. The CDR3 sequence is CASRGTGSYEQYF. In nucleotides, the CDR3 is TGTGCCAGTAGGGGGACAGGCAGCTACGAGCAGTACTTC.

The table lists this clone with a count of one. The V and J genes are TRBV30 and TRBJ2-7; 7 bases map to TRBD1. CDR3 length equals 11 residues. J gave up 9 bases and V 8 bases, and 10 bases lay outside the gene matches. Germline V gene data show CDR1 as GTSNPN and CDR2 as SVGIG (reference sequence). CDR3 residues: CAEHRGLGQYF. The CDR3 bases are TGTGCCGAACACAGGGGTTTGGGGCAGTACTTC.

This clone occurred once. The chain couples TRBV6-1 to TRBJ1-1; no definite D call. This CDR3 comprises 13 residues. V was cut by 2 bases and J by 6 bases, with 10 bases left in between. CDR1 is MNHNS and CDR2 is SASEGT in the germline V gene. CDR3 amino acids: CASSENRGPEAFF. CDR3 in DNA: TGTGCCAGCAGTGAAAATCGGGGTCCTGAAGCTTTCTTT.

V gene TRBV29-1 combines with J gene TRBJ1-1; D not resolved. V was pared by 6 bases and J by 10 bases, with 24 bases between. The CDR3 loop spans 14 amino acids. Germline CDR1 reads SQVTM; CDR2 reads ANQGSEA. CDR3: CSVFDVGREEGAFF. In DNA form, the CDR3 reads TGCAGCGTGTTCGACGTGGGGAGGGAAGAGGGAGCTTTCTTT.